This T cell receptor (beta chain) was identified during a study of OX40 agonist ivuxolimab in advanced cancers. Turning to the study itself: Patients received ivuxolimab, an agonistic anti-OX40 (CD134) antibody. Every 2 weeks, patients received ivuxolimab intravenously, dosed at 0.01 to 10 mg/kg. Earlier anti-PD-1, anti-PD-L1 or anti-CTLA-4 therapy was permitted; roughly 42% had received some.

Only one count was recorded for this clone. Clones were read by immunoSEQ multiplex PCR, and TCRdb kept only the in-frame ones, dropping some. The sample lists approximately 50,000 clones, roughly 94% occurring once. Germline V gives CDR1 SGHNT, CDR2 YYREEE (reference sequence). The CDR3 extends over 14 amino acids. Trimming cost V 4 bases and J 9 bases, with 17 bases left between them. The clonotype originates from an adult with an advanced solid tumor such as melanoma, head and neck, liver or kidney cancer. The sequenced sample was CD4+ or CD8+ T cells sorted from blood, obtained in a trial of the OX40 agonist ivuxolimab. The rearrangement joins TRBV5-4 to TRBJ2-1; D might be TRBD2 (7 bases). The DNA for the CDR3 is TGTGCCAGCAGCAGGGGGGGACTGGCTGCTGAGCAGTTCTTC. It yields the protein CASSRGGLAAEQFF.